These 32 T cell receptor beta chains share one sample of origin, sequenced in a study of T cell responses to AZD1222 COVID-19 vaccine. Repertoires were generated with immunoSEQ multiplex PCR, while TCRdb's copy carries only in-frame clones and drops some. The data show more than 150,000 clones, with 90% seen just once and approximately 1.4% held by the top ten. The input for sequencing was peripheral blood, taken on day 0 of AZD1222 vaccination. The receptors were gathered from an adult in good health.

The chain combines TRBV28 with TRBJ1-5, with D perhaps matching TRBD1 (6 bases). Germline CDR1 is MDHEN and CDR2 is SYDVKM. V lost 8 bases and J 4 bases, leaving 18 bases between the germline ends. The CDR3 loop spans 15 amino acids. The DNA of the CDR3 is TGTGCCAGCTTAACCCGGGACACCTTAAATCAGCCCCAGCATTTT. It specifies CASLTRDTLNQPQHF.

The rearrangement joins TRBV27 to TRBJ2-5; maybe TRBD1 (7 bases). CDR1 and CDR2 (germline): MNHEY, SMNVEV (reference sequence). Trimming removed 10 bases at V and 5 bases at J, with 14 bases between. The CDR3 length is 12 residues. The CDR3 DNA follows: TGTGCCACCCCCCCAGGGGGGGAGACCCAGTACTTC. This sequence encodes CATPPGGETQYF.

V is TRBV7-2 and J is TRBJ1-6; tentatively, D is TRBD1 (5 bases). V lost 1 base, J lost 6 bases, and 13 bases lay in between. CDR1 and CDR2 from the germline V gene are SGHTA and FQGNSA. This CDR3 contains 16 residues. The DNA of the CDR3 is TGTGCCAGCAGCTTAGGTCCGGGACGGATTAATTCACCCCTCCACTTT. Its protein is CASSLGPGRINSPLHF.

CDR3 residues: CASSIPMRSANTEAFF. The CDR3 DNA reads as TGTGCCAGTAGTATTCCCATGAGGAGTGCGAACACTGAAGCTTTCTTT. The chain uses TRBV19 and TRBJ1-1; D call uncertain. Germline V lookup: CDR1 LNHDA, CDR2 SQIVND (reference sequence). This CDR3 comprises 16 residues. V was trimmed by 3 bases and J by 1 base, leaving 15 bases between them.

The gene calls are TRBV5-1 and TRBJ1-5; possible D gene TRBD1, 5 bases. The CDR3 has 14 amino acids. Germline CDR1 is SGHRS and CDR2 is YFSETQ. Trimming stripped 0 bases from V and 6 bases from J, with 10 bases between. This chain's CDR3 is CASSLEPGSQPQHF. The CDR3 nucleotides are TGCGCCAGCAGCTTGGAACCAGGGAGTCAGCCCCAGCATTTT.

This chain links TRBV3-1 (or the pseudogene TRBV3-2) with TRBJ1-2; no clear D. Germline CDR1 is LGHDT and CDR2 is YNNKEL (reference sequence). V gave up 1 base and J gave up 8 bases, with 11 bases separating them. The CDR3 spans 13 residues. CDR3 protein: CASSQARTGGYTF. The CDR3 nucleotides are TGTGCCAGCAGCCAAGCGCGGACTGGGGGCTACACCTTC.

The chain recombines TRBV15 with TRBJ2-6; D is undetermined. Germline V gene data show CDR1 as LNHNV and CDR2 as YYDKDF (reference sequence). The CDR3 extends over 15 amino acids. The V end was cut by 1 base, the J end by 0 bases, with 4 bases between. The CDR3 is CATSRGGSGANVLTF. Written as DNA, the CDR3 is TGTGCCACCAGCAGAGGGGGCTCTGGGGCCAACGTCCTGACTTTC.

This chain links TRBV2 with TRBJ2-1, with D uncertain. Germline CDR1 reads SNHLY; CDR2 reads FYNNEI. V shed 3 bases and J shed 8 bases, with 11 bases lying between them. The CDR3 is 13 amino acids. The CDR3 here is CASSDRRVHEQFF. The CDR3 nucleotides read TGTGCCAGCAGTGACAGGAGAGTTCATGAGCAGTTCTTC.

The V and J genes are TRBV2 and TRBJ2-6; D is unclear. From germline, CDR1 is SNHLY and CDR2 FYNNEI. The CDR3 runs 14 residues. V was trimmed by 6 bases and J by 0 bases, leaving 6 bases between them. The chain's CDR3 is CASRTLSGANVLTF. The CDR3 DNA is TGTGCCAGCAGGACCCTCTCTGGGGCCAACGTCCTGACTTTC. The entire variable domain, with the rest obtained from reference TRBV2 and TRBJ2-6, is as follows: EPEVTQTPSHQVTQMGQEVILRCVPISNHLYFYWYRQILGQKVEFLVSFYNNEISEKSEIFDDQFSVERPDGSNFTLKIRSTKLEDSAMYFCASRTLSGANVLTFGAGSRLTVL.

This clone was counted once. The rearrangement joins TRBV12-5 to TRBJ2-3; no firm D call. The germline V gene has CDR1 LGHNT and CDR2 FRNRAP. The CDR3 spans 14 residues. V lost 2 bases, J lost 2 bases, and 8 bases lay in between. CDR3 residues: CASGLSPLTDTQYF. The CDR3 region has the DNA TGTGCTAGTGGTTTGTCGCCCCTCACAGATACGCAGTATTTT.

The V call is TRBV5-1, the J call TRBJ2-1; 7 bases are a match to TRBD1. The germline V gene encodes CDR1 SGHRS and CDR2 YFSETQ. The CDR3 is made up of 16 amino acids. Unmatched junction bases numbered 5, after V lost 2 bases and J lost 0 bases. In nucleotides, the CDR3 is TGCGCCAGCAGCTTAAGACAGGGTAGCTCCTACAATGAGCAGTTCTTC. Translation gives CASSLRQGSSYNEQFF.

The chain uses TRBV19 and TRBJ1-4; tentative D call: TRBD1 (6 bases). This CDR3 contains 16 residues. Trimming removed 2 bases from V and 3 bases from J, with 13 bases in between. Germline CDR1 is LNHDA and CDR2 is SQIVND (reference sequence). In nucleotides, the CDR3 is TGTGCCAGTAGTATAACAGGGCCCCCGGCTAATGAAAAACTGTTTTTT. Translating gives CASSITGPPANEKLFF.

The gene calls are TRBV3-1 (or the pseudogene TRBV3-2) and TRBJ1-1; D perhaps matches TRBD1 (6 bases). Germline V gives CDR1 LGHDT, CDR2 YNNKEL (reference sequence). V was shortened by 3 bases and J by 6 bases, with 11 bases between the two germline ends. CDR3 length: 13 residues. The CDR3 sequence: CASSQGRGSEAFF. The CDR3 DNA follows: TGTGCCAGCAGCCAGGGCAGGGGATCTGAAGCTTTCTTT.

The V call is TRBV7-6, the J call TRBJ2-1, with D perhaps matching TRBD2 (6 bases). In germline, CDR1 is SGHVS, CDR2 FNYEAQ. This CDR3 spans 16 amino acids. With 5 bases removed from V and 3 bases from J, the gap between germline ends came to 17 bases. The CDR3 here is CASSPGMAGYYNEQFF. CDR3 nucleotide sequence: TGTGCCAGCAGCCCTGGGATGGCGGGGTACTACAATGAGCAGTTCTTC. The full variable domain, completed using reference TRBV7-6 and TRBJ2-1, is GAGVSQSPRYKVTKRGQDVALRCDPISGHVSLYWYRQALGQGPEFLTYFNYEAQQDKSGLPNDRFSAERPEGSISTLTIQRTEQRDSAMYRCASSPGMAGYYNEQFFGPGTRLTVL.

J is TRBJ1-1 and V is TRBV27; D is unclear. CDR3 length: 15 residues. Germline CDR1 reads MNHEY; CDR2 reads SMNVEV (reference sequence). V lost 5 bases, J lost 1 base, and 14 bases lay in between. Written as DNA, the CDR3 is TGTGCCAGCAGTGGAAGTTATATGTCGAACACTGAAGCTTTCTTT. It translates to CASSGSYMSNTEAFF.

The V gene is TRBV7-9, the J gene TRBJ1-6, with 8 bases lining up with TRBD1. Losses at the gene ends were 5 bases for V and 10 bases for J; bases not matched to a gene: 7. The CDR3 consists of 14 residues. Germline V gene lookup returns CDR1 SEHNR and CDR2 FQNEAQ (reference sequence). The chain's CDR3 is CASSPPGQVSPLHF. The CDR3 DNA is TGTGCCAGCAGCCCCCCGGGACAGGTCTCACCCCTCCACTTT. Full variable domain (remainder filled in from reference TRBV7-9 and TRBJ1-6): DTGVSQNPRHKITKRGQNVTFRCDPISEHNRLYWYRQTLGQGPEFLTYFQNEAQLEKSRLLSDRFSAERPKGSFSTLEIQRTEQGDSAMYLCASSPPGQVSPLHFGNGTRLTVT.

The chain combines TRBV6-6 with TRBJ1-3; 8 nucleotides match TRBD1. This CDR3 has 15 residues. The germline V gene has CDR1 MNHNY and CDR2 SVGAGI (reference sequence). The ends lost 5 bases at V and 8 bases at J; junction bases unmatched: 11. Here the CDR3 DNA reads TGTGCCAGCAGTACTCGGCGGACAGGGAGGGACACCATATATTTT. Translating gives CASSTRRTGRDTIYF.

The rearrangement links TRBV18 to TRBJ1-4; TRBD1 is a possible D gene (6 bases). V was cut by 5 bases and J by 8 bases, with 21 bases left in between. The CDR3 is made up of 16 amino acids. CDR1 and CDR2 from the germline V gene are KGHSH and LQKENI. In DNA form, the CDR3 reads TGTGCCAGCTCATCAACCAACAGGGAAGTACGCGAAAAACTGTTTTTT. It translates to CASSSTNREVREKLFF.

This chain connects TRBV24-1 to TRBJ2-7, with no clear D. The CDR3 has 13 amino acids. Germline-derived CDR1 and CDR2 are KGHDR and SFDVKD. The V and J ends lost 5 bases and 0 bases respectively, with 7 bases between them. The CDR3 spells CATSGTSSYEQYF. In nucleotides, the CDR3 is TGTGCCACCAGTGGTACGAGCTCCTACGAGCAGTACTTC.

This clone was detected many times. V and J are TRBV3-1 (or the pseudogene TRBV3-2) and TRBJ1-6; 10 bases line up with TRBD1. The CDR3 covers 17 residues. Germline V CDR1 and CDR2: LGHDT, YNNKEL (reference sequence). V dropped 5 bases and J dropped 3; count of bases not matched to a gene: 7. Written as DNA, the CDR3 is TGTGCCAGCAGCGCTAGGACAGGGGGAAGCTATAATTCACCCCTCCACTTT. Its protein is CASSARTGGSYNSPLHF.

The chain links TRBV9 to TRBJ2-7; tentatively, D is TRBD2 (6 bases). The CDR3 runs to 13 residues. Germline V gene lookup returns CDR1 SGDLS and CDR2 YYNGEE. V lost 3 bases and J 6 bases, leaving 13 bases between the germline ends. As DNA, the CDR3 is TGTGCCAGCAGCGAGGACTGGGGAGGCGAGCAGTACTTC. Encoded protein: CASSEDWGGEQYF. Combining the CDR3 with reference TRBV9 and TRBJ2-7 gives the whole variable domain DSGVTQTPKHLITATGQRVTLRCSPRSGDLSVYWYQQSLDQGLQFLIQYYNGEERAKGNILERFSAQQFPDLHSELNLSSLELGDSALYFCASSEDWGGEQYFGPGTRLTVT.

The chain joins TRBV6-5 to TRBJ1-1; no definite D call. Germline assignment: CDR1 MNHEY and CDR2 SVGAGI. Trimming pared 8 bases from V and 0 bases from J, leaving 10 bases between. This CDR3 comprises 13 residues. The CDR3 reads CASADPMNTEAFF. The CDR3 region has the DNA TGTGCCAGCGCGGACCCCATGAACACTGAAGCTTTCTTT.

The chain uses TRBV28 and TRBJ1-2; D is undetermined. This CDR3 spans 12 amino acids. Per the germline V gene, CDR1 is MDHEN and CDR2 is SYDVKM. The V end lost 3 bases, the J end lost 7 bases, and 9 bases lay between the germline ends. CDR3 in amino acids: CASSFSWAGYTF. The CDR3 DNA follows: TGTGCCAGCAGTTTTTCGTGGGCTGGCTACACCTTC.

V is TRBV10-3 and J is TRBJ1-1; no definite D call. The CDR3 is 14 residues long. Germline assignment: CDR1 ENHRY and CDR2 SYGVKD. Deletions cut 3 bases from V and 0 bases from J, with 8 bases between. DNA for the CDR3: TGTGCCATCAGTGAATCTCAGGTGAACACTGAAGCTTTCTTT. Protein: CAISESQVNTEAFF.

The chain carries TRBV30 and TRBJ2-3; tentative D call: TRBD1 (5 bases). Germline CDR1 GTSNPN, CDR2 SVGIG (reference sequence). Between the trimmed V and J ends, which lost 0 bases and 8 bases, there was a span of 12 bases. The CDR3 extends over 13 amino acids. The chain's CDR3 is CAWSVGNQGTQYF. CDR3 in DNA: TGTGCCTGGAGTGTAGGGAACCAGGGTACGCAGTATTTT.

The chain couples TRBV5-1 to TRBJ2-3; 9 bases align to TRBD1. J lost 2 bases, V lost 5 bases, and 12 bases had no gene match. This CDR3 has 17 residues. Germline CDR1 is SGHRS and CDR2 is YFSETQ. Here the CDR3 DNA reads TGCGCCAGCAGGGAACACTCCGGGACAGGGCTCACAGATACGCAGTATTTT. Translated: CASREHSGTGLTDTQYF.

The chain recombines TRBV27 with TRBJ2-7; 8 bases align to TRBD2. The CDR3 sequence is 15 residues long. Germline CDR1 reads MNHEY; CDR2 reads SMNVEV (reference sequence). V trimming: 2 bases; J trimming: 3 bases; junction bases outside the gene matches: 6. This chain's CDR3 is CASSLRTSSIYEQYF. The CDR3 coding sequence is TGTGCCAGCAGTTTAAGGACTAGCTCCATCTACGAGCAGTACTTC.

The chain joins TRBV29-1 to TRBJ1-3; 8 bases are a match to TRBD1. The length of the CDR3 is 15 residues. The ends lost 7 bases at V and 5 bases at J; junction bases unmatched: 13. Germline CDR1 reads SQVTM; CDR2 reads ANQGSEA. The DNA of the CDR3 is TGCAGCGCCCTTGACAGGGGTGTAGGTCGAAACACCATATATTTT. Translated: CSALDRGVGRNTIYF.

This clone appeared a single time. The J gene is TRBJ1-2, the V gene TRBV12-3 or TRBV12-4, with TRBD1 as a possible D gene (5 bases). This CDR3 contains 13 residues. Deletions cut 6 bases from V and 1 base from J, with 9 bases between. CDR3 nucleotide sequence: TGTGCCAGCAGCCACGGACATAACTATGGCTACACCTTC. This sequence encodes CASSHGHNYGYTF.

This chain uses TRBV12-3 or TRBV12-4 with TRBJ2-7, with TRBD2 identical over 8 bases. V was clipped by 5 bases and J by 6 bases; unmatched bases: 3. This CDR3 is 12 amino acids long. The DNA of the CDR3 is TGTGCCAGCAGTACAGGACTAGCCGAGCAGTACTTC. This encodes CASSTGLAEQYF.

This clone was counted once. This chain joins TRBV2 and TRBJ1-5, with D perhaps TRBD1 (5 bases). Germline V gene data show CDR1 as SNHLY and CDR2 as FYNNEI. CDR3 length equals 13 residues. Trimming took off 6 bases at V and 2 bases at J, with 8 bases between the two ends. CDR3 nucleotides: TGTGCCAGCAGGGGGGGACGCAATCAGCCCCAGCATTTT. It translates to CASRGGRNQPQHF. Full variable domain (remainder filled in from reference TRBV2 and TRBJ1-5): EPEVTQTPSHQVTQMGQEVILRCVPISNHLYFYWYRQILGQKVEFLVSFYNNEISEKSEIFDDQFSVERPDGSNFTLKIRSTKLEDSAMYFCASRGGRNQPQHFGDGTRLSIL.

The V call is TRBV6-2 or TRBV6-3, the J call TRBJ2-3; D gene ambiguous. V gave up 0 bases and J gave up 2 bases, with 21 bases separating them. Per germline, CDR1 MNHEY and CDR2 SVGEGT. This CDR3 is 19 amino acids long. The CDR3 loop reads CASSYSTVISLIVTDTQYF. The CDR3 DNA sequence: TGTGCCAGCAGTTACTCGACGGTGATATCCTTAATCGTCACAGATACGCAGTATTTT.